The 26 T cell receptor beta chains presented below share a single source sample, sequenced in a study of cytomegalovirus exposure and HLA in healthy donors. TCRdb keeps only in-frame clones here, not all; method: immunoSEQ multiplex PCR. The sample has about 220,000 clones; about 86% are singletons. The sequenced material came from PBMCs. The receptors derive from a woman younger than 30 in good health and CMV-seronegative.

The chain recombines TRBV7-9 with TRBJ1-1, with a tentative D call TRBD1 (6 bases). The CDR3 totals 13 residues. Germline V gives CDR1 SEHNR, CDR2 FQNEAQ (reference sequence). Trimming stripped 2 bases from V and 5 bases from J, with 9 bases between. The CDR3 DNA follows: TGTGCCAGCAGCTTATACAGGGAGACTGAAGCTTTCTTT. It codes for CASSLYRETEAFF.

V gene TRBV6-1 combines with J gene TRBJ2-2; the D gene is possibly TRBD1 (6 bases). V was cut by 3 bases and J by 7 bases, with 9 bases left in between. Germline V gene sequence: CDR1 MNHNS, CDR2 SASEGT. This CDR3 has 13 amino acids. The CDR3 DNA sequence: TGTGCCAGCAGTGACGAGGGGGACGGGGAGCTGTTTTTT. This gives the protein CASSDEGDGELFF.

The chain employs TRBV6-5 and TRBJ1-1, with D possibly matching TRBD1 (6 bases). Trimming pared 7 bases from V and 5 bases from J, leaving 11 bases between. The CDR3 runs 12 residues. The germline gives CDR1 MNHEY, CDR2 SVGAGI. CDR3 region: CASTRGGTEAFF. CDR3 bases: TGTGCCAGCACGAGGGGGGGGACTGAAGCTTTCTTT.

The chain recombines TRBV29-1 with TRBJ2-2; TRBD2 aligns across 7 bases. Germline V gives CDR1 SQVTM, CDR2 ANQGSEA. J lost 0 bases, V lost 7 bases, and 2 bases had no gene match. This CDR3 contains 13 residues. CDR3 loop: CSAGTTNTGELFF. The CDR3 DNA follows: TGCAGCGCCGGGACTACGAACACCGGGGAGCTGTTTTTT.

The chain joins TRBV7-9 to TRBJ2-3, with 7 nucleotides matching TRBD1. This CDR3 is 15 amino acids long. Germline loops: CDR1 SEHNR, CDR2 FQNEAQ (reference sequence). V shed 5 bases, J shed 0 bases, and the junction held 5 bases outside the gene matches. As DNA, the CDR3 is TGTGCCAGCAGCGACACAGGGGCCAGCACAGATACGCAGTATTTT. Its protein product is CASSDTGASTDTQYF.

The genes are TRBV25-1 and TRBJ1-4, with D maybe TRBD1 (5 bases). The CDR3 loop spans 14 amino acids. Trimming cost V 3 bases and J 5 bases, with 10 bases left between them. Germline V gives CDR1 MGHDK, CDR2 SYGVNS. CDR3 sequence (DNA): TGTGCCAGCAGTGACTCGGGGGGGAATGAAAAACTGTTTTTT. This sequence encodes CASSDSGGNEKLFF.

V and J are TRBV28 and TRBJ2-4; a weak D match, TRBD1 (6 bases). Trimming pared 5 bases from V and 0 bases from J, leaving 8 bases between. CDR3 length: 14 residues. Germline V lookup: CDR1 MDHEN, CDR2 SYDVKM. CDR3 amino acids: CASSGQLAKNIQYF. DNA for the CDR3: TGTGCCAGCAGTGGACAGTTAGCCAAAAACATTCAGTACTTC.

The rearrangement joins TRBV7-9 to TRBJ1-1; weak D call: TRBD1 (6 bases). Trimming stripped 2 bases from V and 0 bases from J, with 7 bases between. The CDR3 covers 14 residues. CDR1 SEHNR and CDR2 FQNEAQ come from the germline V gene (reference sequence). The CDR3 is CASSLQGMNTEAFF. The CDR3 DNA sequence: TGTGCCAGCAGCTTACAGGGGATGAACACTGAAGCTTTCTTT.

This chain connects TRBV30 to TRBJ2-3; TRBD2 aligns across 7 bases. J gave up 5 bases and V 8 bases, and 13 bases lay outside the gene matches. The CDR3 covers 14 residues. CDR1 and CDR2 from the germline V gene are GTSNPN and SVGIG (reference sequence). For the CDR3, the DNA is TGTGCCCTAGGGCGGGAGCGATGGGGAGATACGCAGTATTTT. Translation gives CALGRERWGDTQYF.

The CDR3: CASRNGITGELFF. DNA for the CDR3: TGTGCCAGCCGAAACGGGATCACCGGGGAGCTGTTTTTT. The rearrangement uses TRBV6-5 and TRBJ2-2, with D maybe TRBD2 (5 bases). V was shortened by 8 bases and J by 4 bases, with 11 bases between the two germline ends. Per the germline V gene, CDR1 is MNHEY and CDR2 is SVGAGI. The CDR3 contains 13 residues.

The rearrangement links TRBV9 to TRBJ2-7, with 9 bases matching TRBD2. J gave up 5 bases and V 3 bases, and 9 bases lay outside the gene matches. This CDR3 has 15 residues. Germline V gene data show CDR1 as SGDLS and CDR2 as YYNGEE. The DNA of the CDR3 is TGTGCCAGCAGCGACGCGGGAGGGCCTGGAAACGAGCAGTACTTC. Translation gives CASSDAGGPGNEQYF.

This rearrangement joins TRBV6-5 to TRBJ1-2; TRBD1 might be the D (5 bases). Trimming shortened V by 7 bases and J by 0 bases, and 9 bases separated the two germline ends. The CDR3 runs 13 residues. Germline-derived CDR1 and CDR2 are MNHEY and SVGAGI. As DNA, the CDR3 is TGTGCCAGCATAGACAGAGCTAACTATGGCTACACCTTC. Encoded protein: CASIDRANYGYTF.

This chain's CDR3 is CASSVDGTSYEQYF. CDR3 nucleotides: TGTGCCAGCAGCGTAGATGGGACTTCTTACGAGCAGTACTTC. The gene calls are TRBV9 and TRBJ2-7; D is possibly TRBD2 (6 bases). The V gene lost 0 bases and the J gene lost 4 bases, with 11 bases spanning the gap. CDR1 is SGDLS and CDR2 is YYNGEE in the germline V gene. The CDR3 loop spans 14 amino acids. The full variable domain, with the rest looked up from reference TRBV9 and TRBJ2-7, is DSGVTQTPKHLITATGQRVTLRCSPRSGDLSVYWYQQSLDQGLQFLIQYYNGEERAKGNILERFSAQQFPDLHSELNLSSLELGDSALYFCASSVDGTSYEQYFGPGTRLTVT.

The chain links TRBV7-9 to TRBJ2-1; 10 nucleotides agree with TRBD2. V was clipped by 1 base and J by 9 bases; unmatched bases: 3. This CDR3 is 14 amino acids long. Germline CDR1 is SEHNR and CDR2 is FQNEAQ (reference sequence). The CDR3 protein is CASSLEREGREQFF. The DNA of the CDR3 is TGTGCCAGCAGCTTAGAGCGGGAGGGCCGTGAGCAGTTCTTC. Variable domain in full (rest from reference TRBV7-9 and TRBJ2-1): DTGVSQNPRHKITKRGQNVTFRCDPISEHNRLYWYRQTLGQGPEFLTYFQNEAQLEKSRLLSDRFSAERPKGSFSTLEIQRTEQGDSAMYLCASSLEREGREQFFGPGTRLTVL.

V usage is TRBV5-4 and J usage is TRBJ1-5; 7 nucleotides line up with TRBD1. From germline, CDR1 is SGHNT and CDR2 YYREEE (reference sequence). CDR3 size: 15 residues. V was pared by 3 bases and J by 7 bases, with 10 bases of the junction left unmatched. CDR3 nucleotides: TGTGCCAGCAGCTACGACAGGGAGAAAGGGCAGCCCCAGCATTTT. It encodes CASSYDREKGQPQHF.

This chain joins TRBV2 and TRBJ2-7, with TRBD1 matching over 10 bases. Trimming cost V 6 bases and J 0 bases; bases outside gene matches: 5. This CDR3 has 15 residues. The germline V gene encodes CDR1 SNHLY and CDR2 FYNNEI. CDR3 DNA sequence: TGTGCCAGCAGCGGGACAGGGGTACCCTCCTACGAGCAGTACTTC. It is translated as CASSGTGVPSYEQYF.

This clone was found a few times. This chain links TRBV15 with TRBJ2-7; 12 bases align to TRBD1. Germline loops: CDR1 LNHNV, CDR2 YYDKDF (reference sequence). The CDR3 is 15 residues long. V trimming: 4 bases; J trimming: 5 bases; junction bases outside the gene matches: 6. The CDR3 DNA follows: TGTGCCACCAGCATCTTGGGACAGGGGGCCAACGAGCAGTACTTC. This translates into CATSILGQGANEQYF.

The chain combines TRBV6-1 with TRBJ2-7, with D possibly matching TRBD2 (6 bases). CDR3 length equals 15 residues. Germline-derived CDR1 and CDR2 are MNHNS and SASEGT. The V gene lost 6 bases and the J gene lost 6 bases, with 21 bases spanning the gap. CDR3 residues: CASSAQASVGGEQYF. Written as DNA, the CDR3 is TGTGCCAGCAGCGCTCAAGCGTCCGTGGGGGGCGAGCAGTACTTC.

V and J are TRBV18 and TRBJ2-4; TRBD2 matches 7 bases. The germline V gene has CDR1 KGHSH and CDR2 LQKENI. This CDR3 has 15 amino acids. Germline trimming cut 0 bases from V and 2 bases from J; bases unmatched to any gene: 1. CDR3 bases: TGTGCCAGCTCACCACCGCGGGGGTCCAAAAACATTCAGTACTTC. It encodes CASSPPRGSKNIQYF.

The J gene is TRBJ1-1, the V gene TRBV19; 7 bases match TRBD1. V lost 4 bases, J lost 3 bases, and 2 bases stayed unmatched. The V gene's germline CDR1 is LNHDA and CDR2 SQIVND (reference sequence). The length of the CDR3 is 13 residues. CDR3 in amino acids: CASSSQGDTEAFF. Here the CDR3 DNA reads TGTGCCAGTAGTAGTCAGGGGGACACTGAAGCTTTCTTT. Drawing the rest from reference TRBV19 and TRBJ1-1, the complete variable domain is DGGITQSPKYLFRKEGQNVTLSCEQNLNHDAMYWYRQDPGQGLRLIYYSQIVNDFQKGDIAEGYSVSREKKESFPLTVTSAQKNPTAFYLCASSSQGDTEAFFGQGTRLTVV.

The chain joins TRBV7-6 to TRBJ2-2; possibly TRBD1 for D (5 bases). The CDR3 has 13 residues. The germline CDR1 and CDR2 sequences are SGHVS and FNYEAQ. V was shortened by 10 bases and J by 2 bases, with 11 bases between the two germline ends. The CDR3 DNA reads TGTGCCATGACAGTTACCAACACCGGGGAGCTGTTTTTT. Amino acids: CAMTVTNTGELFF.

The chain joins TRBV7-9 to TRBJ2-3; TRBD2 might be the D (5 bases). Germline-derived CDR1 and CDR2 are SEHNR and FQNEAQ (reference sequence). Deletions cut 7 bases from V and 6 bases from J, with 14 bases between. The CDR3 covers 13 residues. The CDR3 nucleotides read TGTGCCAGCAACCCCGGGATAGGGGATACGCAGTATTTT. Translation: CASNPGIGDTQYF. Together with reference TRBV7-9 and TRBJ2-3, the CDR3 gives the full variable domain: DTGVSQNPRHKITKRGQNVTFRCDPISEHNRLYWYRQTLGQGPEFLTYFQNEAQLEKSRLLSDRFSAERPKGSFSTLEIQRTEQGDSAMYLCASNPGIGDTQYFGPGTRLTVL.

V is TRBV5-1 and J is TRBJ1-1; TRBD1 matches 7 bases. With 1 base clipped from V and 1 base from J, the junction kept 1 base outside the gene matches. The CDR3 contains 14 residues. CDR1 SGHRS and CDR2 YFSETQ come from the germline V gene. As DNA, the CDR3 is TGCGCCAGCAGCTTGTGGGACAGGAACACTGAAGCTTTCTTT. Protein: CASSLWDRNTEAFF.

DNA for the CDR3: TGCACAAATCGGGACTGGTTCTCCTACGAGCAGTACTTC. Translating gives CTNRDWFSYEQYF. This chain links TRBV1 with TRBJ2-7; the table names TRBD2, a call not compared with the DNA. TRBV1 is termed a pseudogene. This CDR3 has 13 residues.

Only one count was recorded for this clone. The gene calls are TRBV5-4 and TRBJ1-3, with D possibly being TRBD1 (5 bases). The CDR3 covers 17 residues. CDR1 is SGHNT, CDR2 YYREEE, per germline (reference sequence). Trimming removed 4 bases at V and 1 base at J, with 18 bases between. CDR3 sequence reads: CASSAGRDFGSGNTIYF. The CDR3 DNA is TGTGCCAGCAGCGCGGGACGCGACTTTGGTTCTGGAAACACCATATATTTT.

The rearrangement links TRBV11-2 to TRBJ2-5; D not certain. Germline assignment: CDR1 SGHAT and CDR2 FQNNGV. This CDR3 spans 16 amino acids. Trimming pared 5 bases from V and 0 bases from J, leaving 16 bases between. DNA for the CDR3: TGTGCCAGCAGCCGAGGTATCTCTCGTTACCAAGAGACCCAGTACTTC. Its translation is CASSRGISRYQETQYF.